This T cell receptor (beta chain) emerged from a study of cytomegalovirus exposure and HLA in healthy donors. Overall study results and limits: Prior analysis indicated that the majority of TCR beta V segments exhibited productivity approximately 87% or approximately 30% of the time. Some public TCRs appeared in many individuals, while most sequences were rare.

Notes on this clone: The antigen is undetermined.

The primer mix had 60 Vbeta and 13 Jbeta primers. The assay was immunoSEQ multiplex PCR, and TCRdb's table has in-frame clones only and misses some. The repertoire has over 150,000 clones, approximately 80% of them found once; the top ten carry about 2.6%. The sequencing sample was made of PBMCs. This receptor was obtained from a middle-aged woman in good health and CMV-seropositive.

The CDR3 DNA sequence: TGTGCCAGCAGGGAGGGACTAGCGGGGGAGTACGAGCAGTACTTC. Amino acids: CASREGLAGEYEQYF. This sequence joins TRBV5-4 and TRBJ2-7; 14 bases map to TRBD2. V was clipped by 5 bases and J by 4 bases; unmatched bases: 5. Per the germline V gene, CDR1 is SGHNT and CDR2 is YYREEE (reference sequence). CDR3 length: 15 residues.